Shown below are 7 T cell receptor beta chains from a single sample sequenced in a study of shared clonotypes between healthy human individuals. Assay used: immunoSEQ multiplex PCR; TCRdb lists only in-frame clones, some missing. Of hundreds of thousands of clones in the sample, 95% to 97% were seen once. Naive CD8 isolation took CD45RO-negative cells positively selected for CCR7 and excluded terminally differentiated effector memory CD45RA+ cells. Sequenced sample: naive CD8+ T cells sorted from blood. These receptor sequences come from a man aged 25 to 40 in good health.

The DNA of the CDR3 is TGCAGCGTTGAAGGGACTAGCGCATTCTCCAATGAGCAGTTCTTC. Translating it yields CSVEGTSAFSNEQFF. The rearrangement uses TRBV29-1 and TRBJ2-1; 9 nucleotides agree with TRBD2. The CDR3 sequence is 15 residues long. After removal of 1 base from V and 6 bases from J, the junction contained 7 bases not matched to a gene. Germline CDR1 reads SQVTM; CDR2 reads ANQGSEA.

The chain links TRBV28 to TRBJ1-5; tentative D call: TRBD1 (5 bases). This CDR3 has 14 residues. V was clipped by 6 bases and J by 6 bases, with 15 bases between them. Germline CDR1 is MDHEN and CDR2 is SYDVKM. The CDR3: CASRVGTASQPQHF. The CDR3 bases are TGTGCCAGCAGGGTCGGGACCGCCAGTCAGCCCCAGCATTTT. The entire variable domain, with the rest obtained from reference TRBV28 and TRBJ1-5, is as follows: DVKVTQSSRYLVKRTGEKVFLECVQDMDHENMFWYRQDPGLGLRLIYFSYDVKMKEKGDIPEGYSVSREKKERFSLILESASTNQTSMYLCASRVGTASQPQHFGDGTRLSIL.

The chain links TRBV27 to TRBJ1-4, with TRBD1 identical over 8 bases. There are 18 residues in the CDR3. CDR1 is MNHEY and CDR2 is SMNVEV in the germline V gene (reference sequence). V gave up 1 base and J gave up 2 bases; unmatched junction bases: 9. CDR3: CASSLYQMTGVTNEKLFF. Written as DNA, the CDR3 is TGTGCCAGCAGTTTATACCAAATGACAGGGGTGACTAATGAAAAACTGTTTTTT.

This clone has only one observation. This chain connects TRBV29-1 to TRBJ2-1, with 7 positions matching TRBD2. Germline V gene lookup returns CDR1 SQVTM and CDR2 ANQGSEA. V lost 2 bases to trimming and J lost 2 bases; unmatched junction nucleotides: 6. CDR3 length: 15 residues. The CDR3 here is CSVESRGSAYNEQFF. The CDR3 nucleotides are TGCAGCGTTGAATCGCGCGGGAGTGCCTACAATGAGCAGTTCTTC.

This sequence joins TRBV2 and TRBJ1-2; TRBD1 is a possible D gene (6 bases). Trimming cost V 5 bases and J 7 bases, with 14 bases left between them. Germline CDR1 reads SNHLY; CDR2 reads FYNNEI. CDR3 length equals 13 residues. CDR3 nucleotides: TGTGCCAGCAGTTCCCTCAGGGGTCCTGGCTACACCTTC. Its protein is CASSSLRGPGYTF.

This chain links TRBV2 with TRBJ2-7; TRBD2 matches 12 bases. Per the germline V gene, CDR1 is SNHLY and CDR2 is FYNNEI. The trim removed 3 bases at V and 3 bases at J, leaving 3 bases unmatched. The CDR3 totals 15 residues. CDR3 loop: CASSDPTSGSYEQYF. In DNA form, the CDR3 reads TGTGCCAGCAGTGACCCGACTAGCGGGAGCTACGAGCAGTACTTC.

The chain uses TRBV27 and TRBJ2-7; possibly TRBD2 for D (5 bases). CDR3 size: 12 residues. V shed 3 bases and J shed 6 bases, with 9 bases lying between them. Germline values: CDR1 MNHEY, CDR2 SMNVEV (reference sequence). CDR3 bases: TGTGCCAGCAGTTTCGGGGAGAGCGAGCAGTACTTC. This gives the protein CASSFGESEQYF.